This T cell receptor (beta chain) was captured in a study of beta chain bispecific antibodies for T cell cancers (dated by TCRdb to the early 2020s). As for the study more broadly: Healthy donor T cells were cocultured with T cell leukemia lines and bispecific antibodies, and TRBV sequencing of the surviving cells was then used to measure how much each TRBV family was depleted. On the cell surface, TRBV12 (TRBV12-3) was expressed by Jurkat cells, whereas TRBV5-5 was expressed by HPB-ALL cells. The study at large found these results: The TRBV-directed bispecific antibodies appeared to leave every TRBV family member untouched except the targeted genes and the closely related ones. Relative to anti-CD19, the TRBV12-3 share of total TRBV signal was reduced by roughly 99% after anti-TRBV12 exposure, whereas a nonsignificant more than 30% decrease was observed for TRBV12-4. Leukemia cell line cells were mixed with normal T cells in each sequenced sample, and most of the targeted TRBV signal was derived from the leukemia cells rather than from the normal T cells. Cross-reactivity of the anti-TRBV5-5 antibody with TRBV5-6 was attributed to high sequence similarity between the two genes.

Unique molecular identifier barcodes were built into the libraries and used for clonotype quantification. Qiagen AllPrep DNA/RNA Micro kits were used to isolate total RNA, and an Agilent TapeStation was used to check RNA quality. TCR beta libraries were constructed by 5' RACE, in which cDNA synthesis was followed by two PCR steps with TCR beta constant-region gene-specific primers. Sequencing of the TCR beta libraries was done on an Illumina MiSeq platform. On the study's bioinformatics: MIGEC, MiXCR and VDJtools were used for read processing. Clonotype frequency was calculated as the fraction of unique molecular identifiers assigned to a given clonotype among all unique molecular identifiers in the sample. Nonfunctional TRBV genes classified in IMGT as pseudogenes or open reading frames, for example TRBV1, TRBV12-1 and TRBV21, were left out. The public reads were run again by TCRdb, first through fastp at Q25 and then through MiXCR, and only productive beta chains were kept. One record per CDR3 amino acid sequence lists the most common genes and DNA. These V and J calls derive from TCRdb rather than the authors' analysis. This sample holds tens of thousands of distinct CDR3 sequences; 2% to 2.5% were observed only once. About 5% of the sample is taken by the ten largest.

The CDR3, from cysteine to phenylalanine, totals 14 residues. Of all the DNA, just the CDR3 is kept, 42 bases in frame from base 1. A distance of 5 bases separates the germline ends of V and J, which lose 0 bases and 1 base respectively. At least ten counts were recorded for this clonotype. Its antigen remains unidentified. No quality values exist for individual bases; no much larger clone is one base distant. In light of the paper, this sample's treatment or condition label describes: alpha-V12: anti-TRBV12 scFv linked to anti-CD3 scFv. T cells were expanded from blood mononuclear cells for about three days with either the anti-CD3 antibody OKT3 or CD3/CD28 Dynabeads. The anti-TRBV12 bispecific sample was taken from a coculture of Jurkat leukemia cells with normal T cells and was compared with an anti-CD19 bispecific control coculture. The expanded T cells were grown in RPMI 1640 containing around 9.7% fetal bovine serum, recombinant human IL-2 (roughly 99 IU/ml) and IL-7 (around 5 ng/ml). For cocultures, around 5 x 10^4 normal T cells were combined with around 5 x 10^4 target cells and bispecific antibody in 75 to 100 ul and incubated for approximately 15 hours at 37 degrees C. Each bispecific antibody consisted of two single-chain variable fragments expressed in a single-chain diabody format with a His tag. Effector T cells were obtained from healthy human donors, and peripheral blood mononuclear cells were isolated from leukapheresis samples by Ficoll density gradient centrifugation.

Rearrangement joined TRBV12-3 or TRBV12-4 to TRBJ2-3; the D gene is possibly TRBD1 or TRBD2, each agreeing over 5 bases. Sequencing used healthy donor T cells cultured with leukemia cells, obtained from a culture containing a bispecific antibody targeting TCR Vbeta12. The receptor was isolated from a human donor in good health. Some clones in this sample may be carry-over from other donors' samples. The DNA sequence is as follows: TGTGCCAGCAGTTTAGCGGGGGGCACAGATACGCAGTATTTT. It specifies CASSLAGGTDTQYF.